This T cell receptor (beta chain) was captured in a study of human T cells and chemical hapten exposure. The V and J ends lost 4 bases and 6 bases, in that order; junction bases with no gene match: 21. The germline CDR1 and CDR2 sequences are LNHDA and SQIVND (reference sequence). This CDR3 is 21 amino acids long. Time point meaning: pre-sensitization, week 0. The treatment denotes: therapeutic diphenylcyclopropenone sensitization with weekly scalp DPC. MiXCR was run by TCRdb on the RACE reads, yielding one entry per CDR3 protein. This sample yields about 120,000 distinct CDR3 sequences, of which 13% are seen a single time; approximately 3% belongs to the top ten. In this sample, this clonotype turned up many times.

The sequences come from whole blood, collected in connection with sensitization to the hapten diphenylcyclopropenone (DPC). This receptor was taken from a woman aged 18 to 35 with alopecia areata. Some clones in this sample may be carry-over from other donors' samples. V is TRBV19 and J is TRBJ2-2; 12 bases are a match to TRBD1. DNA of the CDR3: TGTGCCAGTAGTAAGATGAGAACCGGGACAGGGGGCGCCGGAGTCCCCGGGGAGCTGTTTTTT. Translating it yields CASSKMRTGTGGAGVPGELFF.